This entry lists 24 T cell receptor beta chains sequenced from one sample in a study of CD4 T cells in relation to SARS-CoV-2 and coronaviruses (dated by TCRdb to the early 2020s). Preparation of the library involved the immunoSEQ multiplex PCR assay. The source is immuneACCESS, and TCRdb retained only in-frame sequences with V and J called. Part of the clones is not carried over; for the studies checked, unresolved V genes explain less than half of this, and the remainder is unexplained. In all, the sample holds 36,000 or so clones, and around four fifths of those were seen once. Clones ranked in the top ten supply approximately 2.8% of the sample. No antigen has been assigned to these receptors. Sequenced material: memory CD4+ T cells from PBMCs, cultured in vitro. In light of the paper, this sample's cell subset or site label describes: memory (non-naive) CD4+ T cells. These receptors were taken from an adult with COVID-19.

This clone ranks as medium-sized (0.01 to 0.1%). The J gene is TRBJ1-3, the V gene TRBV28; TRBD1 matches at 9 bases. The CDR3 spans 17 residues. Germline trimming cut 5 bases from V and 0 bases from J; bases unmatched to any gene: 8. The germline gives CDR1 MDHEN, CDR2 SYDVKM. The CDR3 sequence is CASSRPGQGHSGNTIYF. For the CDR3, the DNA is TGTGCCAGCAGTAGACCGGGACAGGGACACTCTGGAAACACCATATATTTT.

This clone appeared once. The V gene is TRBV30, the J gene TRBJ2-5; 10 nucleotides agree with TRBD2. V trimming: 3 bases; J trimming: 4 bases; junction bases outside the gene matches: 5. Germline V gene lookup returns CDR1 GTSNPN and CDR2 SVGIG (reference sequence). The CDR3 loop spans 14 amino acids. In DNA form, the CDR3 reads TGTGCCTGGAGGAAGCGGGAGGGCCTAGAGACCCAGTACTTC. Translated, it gives CAWRKREGLETQYF.

V usage is TRBV7-9 and J usage is TRBJ1-5, with 9 bases aligning to TRBD1. The length of the CDR3 is 15 residues. After removal of 5 bases from V and 6 bases from J, the junction contained 8 bases not matched to a gene. The germline V gene encodes CDR1 SEHNR and CDR2 FQNEAQ (reference sequence). The CDR3 sequence is CASSLTGGAGQPQHF. CDR3 in DNA: TGTGCCAGCAGCCTAACAGGGGGCGCGGGTCAGCCCCAGCATTTT.

The V call is TRBV2, the J call TRBJ2-1; 10 nucleotides match TRBD2. CDR1 SNHLY and CDR2 FYNNEI come from the germline V gene. The CDR3 consists of 14 residues. After removal of 4 bases from V and 6 bases from J, the junction contained 3 bases not matched to a gene. CDR3 sequence reads: CASSVASGSNEQFF. The CDR3, as DNA: TGTGCCAGCAGTGTGGCTAGCGGGAGCAATGAGCAGTTCTTC.

This chain connects TRBV2 to TRBJ2-2, with TRBD1 identical over 7 bases. Looked up from germline, CDR1 is SNHLY and CDR2 is FYNNEI. V shed 6 bases and J 6 bases; nucleotides not matched to a gene: 4. The CDR3 contains 13 residues. The CDR3 spells CASSRQGSGELFF. The DNA for the CDR3 is TGTGCCAGCAGCCGACAGGGATCCGGGGAGCTGTTTTTT.

The gene calls are TRBV7-2 and TRBJ1-3, with a weak D call TRBD1 (5 bases). Trimming took off 5 bases at V and 0 bases at J, with 11 bases between the two ends. This CDR3 region has 15 residues. Germline CDR1 and CDR2: SGHTA and FQGNSA. In DNA, the CDR3 is TGTGCCAGCAGCCCGGGACGGATCTCTGGAAACACCATATATTTT. Translating gives CASSPGRISGNTIYF. The full variable domain, in which reference TRBV7-2 and TRBJ1-3 provide the parts outside the CDR3, is GAGVSQSPSNKVTEKGKDVELRCDPISGHTALYWYRQSLGQGLEFLIYFQGNSAPDKSGLPSDRFSAERTGGSVSTLTIQRTQQEDSAVYLCASSPGRISGNTIYFGEGSWLTVV.

This clone has more than one count but fewer than ten. The chain carries TRBV28 and TRBJ1-2; D might be TRBD1 (5 bases). Germline V gene lookup returns CDR1 MDHEN and CDR2 SYDVKM. Trimming shortened V by 1 base and J by 7 bases, and 13 bases separated the two germline ends. The CDR3 sequence is 14 residues long. This chain's CDR3 is CASSLLIGGGGYTF. The CDR3, as DNA: TGTGCCAGCAGTTTATTAATTGGGGGGGGTGGCTACACCTTC.

The rearrangement uses TRBV18 and TRBJ1-5; D unresolved. The V gene's germline CDR1 is KGHSH and CDR2 LQKENI. V was trimmed by 2 bases and J by 3 bases, leaving 8 bases between them. The CDR3 totals 14 residues. As DNA, the CDR3 is TGTGCCAGCTCACCAACGGGTTTCAATCAGCCCCAGCATTTT. The encoded protein is CASSPTGFNQPQHF.

This clone was observed a handful of times. The chain combines TRBV2 with TRBJ1-1; D unresolved. The germline gives CDR1 SNHLY, CDR2 FYNNEI. The CDR3 has 14 residues. Trimming removed 7 bases from V and 1 base from J, with 13 bases in between. CDR3 nucleotides: TGTGCCAGCACTAGCTCTGGGTGGAACACTGAAGCTTTCTTT. This codes for CASTSSGWNTEAFF.

V and J are TRBV5-4 and TRBJ2-1; 8 nucleotides match TRBD2. Trimming took 4 bases from V and 4 from J; bases not matched to a gene: 16. The CDR3 runs to 18 residues. Germline V gene sequence: CDR1 SGHNT, CDR2 YYREEE (reference sequence). This CDR3 is CASSRPSSSGRGYNEQFF. The CDR3 nucleotides read TGTGCCAGCAGCCGACCGAGTTCGAGCGGGAGAGGTTACAATGAGCAGTTCTTC.

The chain employs TRBV5-6 and TRBJ1-5, with 7 bases fitting TRBD1. The CDR3 is 15 residues long. Germline V lookup: CDR1 SGHDT, CDR2 YYEEEE. V lost 4 bases to trimming and J lost 2 bases; unmatched junction nucleotides: 6. CDR3 loop: CASSRRGQRNQPQHF. CDR3 bases: TGTGCCAGCAGCCGGAGGGGACAGCGCAATCAGCCCCAGCATTTT.

This clone has only one observation. The V and J genes are TRBV15 and TRBJ2-5; D possibly matches TRBD1 or TRBD2 (5 bases each). Germline CDR1 LNHNV, CDR2 YYDKDF (reference sequence). Trimming took off 0 bases at V and 5 bases at J, with 13 bases between the two ends. CDR3 length equals 15 residues. CDR3: CATSRDSGTRETQYF. CDR3 DNA sequence: TGTGCCACCAGCAGAGATTCAGGGACCCGGGAGACCCAGTACTTC.

The rearrangement uses TRBV19 and TRBJ2-1; D is undetermined. Germline CDR1 reads LNHDA; CDR2 reads SQIVND (reference sequence). The CDR3 runs to 14 residues. The V and J ends lost 3 bases and 8 bases respectively, with 14 bases between them. DNA for the CDR3: TGTGCCAGTAGTATGAGGAAAGTTATCGATGAGCAGTTCTTC. Translated, it gives CASSMRKVIDEQFF.

The sample holds one count of this clone. The V and J genes are TRBV18 and TRBJ2-6; D not resolved. V lost 8 bases to trimming and J lost 4 bases, with 15 bases between them. Per germline, CDR1 KGHSH and CDR2 LQKENI. This CDR3 has 15 amino acids. CDR3 amino acids: CASQAFAAGANVLTF. In DNA form, the CDR3 reads TGTGCCAGCCAGGCTTTTGCGGCCGGGGCCAACGTCCTGACTTTC.

The J gene is TRBJ2-7, the V gene TRBV28, with D possibly matching TRBD2 (5 bases). The CDR3 consists of 17 residues. Germline V lookup: CDR1 MDHEN, CDR2 SYDVKM. Trimming removed 3 bases from V and 2 bases from J, with 20 bases in between. The DNA of the CDR3 is TGTGCCAGCAGTTTCGTTCTAGCACTTTCAAAGCCCTACGAGCAGTACTTC. It translates to CASSFVLALSKPYEQYF.

The chain is built from TRBV27 and TRBJ2-6; D perhaps matches TRBD1 (6 bases). V dropped 7 bases and J dropped 0 bases, with 22 bases sitting between them. The CDR3 is made up of 19 amino acids. Germline CDR1 reads MNHEY; CDR2 reads SMNVEV (reference sequence). The CDR3 sequence is CASISRPPGDTSGANVLTF. For the CDR3, the DNA is TGTGCCAGCATCAGCCGGCCCCCAGGGGACACCTCTGGGGCCAACGTCCTGACTTTC. The full variable domain, rest sourced from reference TRBV27 and TRBJ2-6, is EAQVTQNPRYLITVTGKKLTVTCSQNMNHEYMSWYRQDPGLGLRQIYYSMNVEVTDKGDVPEGYKVSRKEKRNFPLILESPSPNQTSLYFCASISRPPGDTSGANVLTFGAGSRLTVL.

The chain recombines TRBV18 with TRBJ1-6, with 7 positions matching TRBD1. The ends lost 4 bases at V and 8 bases at J; junction bases unmatched: 8. The V gene's germline CDR1 is KGHSH and CDR2 LQKENI. CDR3 size: 15 residues. The CDR3 coding sequence is TGTGCCAGCTCACTCGAACAGGGGTCGGATTCACCCCTCCACTTT. It encodes CASSLEQGSDSPLHF. Based on the CDR3 plus reference TRBV18 and TRBJ1-6, the full variable domain is NAGVMQNPRHLVRRRGQEARLRCSPMKGHSHVYWYRQLPEEGLKFMVYLQKENIIDESGMPKERFSAEFPKEGPSILRIQQVVRGDSAAYFCASSLEQGSDSPLHFGNGTRLTVT.

This clone was picked up one time. This chain uses TRBV3-1 (or the pseudogene TRBV3-2) with TRBJ1-2; tentatively, D is TRBD1 (6 bases). Deletions cut 0 bases from V and 7 bases from J, with 12 bases between. The germline CDR1 and CDR2 sequences are LGHDT and YNNKEL (reference sequence). The CDR3 is 14 amino acids. The CDR3 reads CASSQDPGAGGYTF. The CDR3 nucleotides read TGTGCCAGCAGCCAAGATCCAGGGGCGGGTGGCTACACCTTC.

The chain is built from TRBV27 and TRBJ1-2, with D possibly TRBD1 on 5 matching bases. V was pared by 3 bases and J by 8 bases, with 16 bases between. The CDR3 has 14 amino acids. CDR1 and CDR2 from the germline V gene are MNHEY and SMNVEV (reference sequence). CDR3 DNA sequence: TGTGCCAGCAGTTTTCAGGGTCGAACGGGGGGCTACACCTTC. This translates into CASSFQGRTGGYTF.

This clone was observed a handful of times. The CDR3 DNA reads TGTGCCAGCAGTCGCGGACAAAGTGAGCAGTTCTTC. Translated: CASSRGQSEQFF. The V and J genes are TRBV7-9 and TRBJ2-1; tentative D call: TRBD1 (5 bases). CDR3 size: 12 residues. Germline loops: CDR1 SEHNR, CDR2 FQNEAQ (reference sequence). V gave up 6 bases and J gave up 9 bases, with 12 bases separating them.

This clone was counted only a few times. The chain has TRBV4-1 and TRBJ1-6; D is unresolved. Germline V gene lookup returns CDR1 MGHRA and CDR2 YSYEKL. The CDR3 length is 12 residues. Trimming stripped 4 bases from V and 18 bases from J, with 16 bases between. CDR3 DNA: TGCGCCAGCAGCCCCCCAGCTCAGCGTCCCCACTTT. The encoded protein is CASSPPAQRPHF.

The gene calls are TRBV3-1 (or the pseudogene TRBV3-2) and TRBJ1-2; no clear D gene. The CDR3 sequence is 14 residues long. V was cut by 3 bases and J by 6 bases, with 14 bases left in between. From germline, CDR1 is LGHDT and CDR2 YNNKEL (reference sequence). CDR3 nucleotides: TGTGCCAGCAGCCATATGCCCAGTCGGAATGGCTACACCTTC. This encodes CASSHMPSRNGYTF.

The chain has TRBV2 and TRBJ1-2; D not resolved. This CDR3 has 15 amino acids. The V end lost 4 bases, the J end lost 0 bases, and 12 bases lay between the germline ends. Germline CDR1 is SNHLY and CDR2 is FYNNEI. CDR3 residues: CASSASQSTNYGYTF. Written as DNA, the CDR3 is TGTGCCAGCAGTGCGTCACAGTCTACTAACTATGGCTACACCTTC.

The chain is built from TRBV5-4 and TRBJ2-1, with TRBD2 matching 9 bases. The trim removed 0 bases at V and 9 bases at J, leaving 13 bases unmatched. The length of the CDR3 is 17 residues. Germline lookup yields CDR1 SGHNT and CDR2 YYREEE (reference sequence). The CDR3 DNA sequence: TGTGCCAGCAGCTTGGCCGCCGGGGGAGCGGGAGGTCGTGAGCAGTTCTTC. Translation: CASSLAAGGAGGREQFF.